This T cell receptor (beta chain) was profiled in a study of blood T cell repertoires in COVID-19. Study details: Researchers got acute and convalescent COVID-19 samples from the United States, Italy and Spain. The cDNA or gDNA used as material had been derived from T cells, B-cell-depleted T cells, or PBMCs.

Authors' methods: Nucleated cell number was recorded as an estimate derived from reference gene primer amplification. Measured with immunoSEQ multiplex PCR; TCRdb has only the in-frame clones, and not every one. V, J and clone size are those of that table, while D and trimming were read from the DNA. The sample holds roughly 380,000 clones; 75% to 90% are singletons and the top ten take 1.5% to 1.7%. A Seattle source enrolled patients during active infection and followed them longitudinally. The junction had 10 bases not matched to a gene; V was cut back by 4 bases and J by 0 bases. CDR1 SGDLS and CDR2 YYNGEE come from the germline V gene. The CDR3 contains 17 residues.

The sample taken for sequencing was peripheral blood. The receptor comes from a woman between 40 and 55 years old with COVID-19, enrolled during active disease. The chain uses TRBV9 and TRBJ2-3; TRBD2 matches at 8 bases. In nucleotides, the CDR3 is TGTGCCAGCAGCCGAACCGTCGCGGGGGGAAGCACAGATACGCAGTATTTT. It is translated as CASSRTVAGGSTDTQYF.